One T cell receptor beta chain is described in this entry. TCRdb analysed the RT-PCR reads with MiXCR anew, one entry per CDR3 protein. The repertoire holds roughly 880,000 distinct CDR3 sequences, with approximately 19% as singletons. This record belongs to a study of patients and donors after allogeneic stem cell transplantation. Germline loops: CDR1 SNHLY, CDR2 FYNNEI. CDR3 length equals 13 residues. V lost 8 bases to trimming and J lost 8 bases; unmatched junction nucleotides: 11. V usage is TRBV2 and J usage is TRBJ1-2; 7 bases are shared with TRBD1. This TCR derives from a human donor who was either an allogeneic HSCT recipient or a stem cell or donor lymphocyte infusion donor (not recorded which). It is not recorded whose cells these are; they may come from a transplant donor. Sequenced sample: blood, either unsorted or a sorted T cell fraction (not recorded which). CDR3 residues: CASHPTGDLGYTF. The CDR3 nucleotides are TGTGCCAGCCACCCTACAGGGGACCTCGGCTACACCTTC.